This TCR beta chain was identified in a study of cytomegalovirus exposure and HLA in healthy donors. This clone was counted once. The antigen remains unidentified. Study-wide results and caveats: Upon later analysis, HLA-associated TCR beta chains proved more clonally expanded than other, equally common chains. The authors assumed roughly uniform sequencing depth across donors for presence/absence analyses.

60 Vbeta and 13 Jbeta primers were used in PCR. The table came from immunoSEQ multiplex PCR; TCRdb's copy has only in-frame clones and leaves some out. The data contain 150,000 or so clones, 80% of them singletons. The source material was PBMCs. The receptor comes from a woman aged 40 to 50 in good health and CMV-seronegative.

CDR3 nucleotide sequence: TGTGCCAGTACCCCGACAGGCGGGTATTCACCCCTCCACTTT. Translation: CASTPTGGYSPLHF. The chain links TRBV19 to TRBJ1-6; a possible D gene is TRBD1 (6 bases). The CDR3 spans 14 residues. Germline values: CDR1 LNHDA, CDR2 SQIVND (reference sequence). V lost 7 bases, J lost 8 bases, and 15 bases lay in between.